A single TCR beta chain is shown here with its context. With 5 bases clipped from V and 7 bases from J, the junction kept 7 bases outside the gene matches. The CDR3 is 15 amino acids. Germline V gene lookup returns CDR1 SGHTA and CDR2 FQGNSA. Study processing details: Reference gene primers were amplified, and this amplification served to estimate nucleated cell counts. Repertoires were generated with immunoSEQ multiplex PCR, while TCRdb's copy carries only in-frame clones and drops some. That table is the source of V, J and clone size, and D and trimming were worked out from the DNA. The repertoire consists of about 71,000 clones, with roughly 82% occurring once and the leading ten covering roughly 13%. The entry originates in a study of blood T cell repertoires in COVID-19. Study summary: T cells, B-cell-depleted T cells, or PBMCs provided the cDNA or gDNA that served as material.

The sequence derives from a woman of 80 years or more with acute or convalescent COVID-19. This chain connects TRBV7-2 to TRBJ1-6; 8 nucleotides agree with TRBD1. The specimen was peripheral blood. The CDR3 coding sequence is TGTGCCAGCAGCGAACCGACAGGGGTGAATTCACCCCTCCACTTT. Amino acid sequence: CASSEPTGVNSPLHF.